The present entry profiles one T cell receptor (beta chain) with its context. The antigen this receptor binds is unknown. It has no much larger one-base neighbor in the sample; base qualities were not kept. Receptor amplification or capture employed the immunoSEQ multiplex PCR assay. For TCR sequencing, RNA was extracted from every sample and reverse transcribed into cDNA to serve as template. First-strand cDNA was synthesized using SuperScript III with a 2:1 mix of oligo-dT and random hexamers. A synthetic immune receptor repertoire was used to measure amplification bias, and any remaining bias was corrected computationally. Per the source publication's procedure: Raw reads were preprocessed for error removal, and CDR3 was defined according to IMGT conventions as running from the conserved cysteine to phenylalanine. Clonality was calculated as 1 minus Shannon entropy normalized by log2 of the number of productive unique TCRs. Scalp TCRbeta sequences were cross-referenced with sorted blood CD4 and CD8 repertoires so that the CD4 or CD8 identity of scalp clones could be inferred. TCRdb holds this immuneACCESS table with in-frame rearrangements only. Some clones are missing; in checked studies, unresolved V genes explain under half, and the rest has no known cause. V, J and clone size derive from that table, while D and trimming were established from the DNA sequence. This sample comprises 110,000 or so clones, more than 30% of them detected only once. The ten largest clones add up to 3% to 3.5% of the sample.

The CDR3 runs 14 amino acids, cysteine and phenylalanine included. CDR3 DNA only is kept here, 42 bases in frame from base 1. Looking up the germline V gene yields CDR1 SGHRS and CDR2 YFSETQ. V gives up 1 base and J gives up 3 bases, and the segment between their germline ends measures 10 bases. From alopecia areata patients, peripheral blood was collected along with lesional scalp punch biopsies. PBMCs were isolated by density centrifugation and stained for CD3, CD4 and CD8, and CD4+ and CD8+ T cells were sorted on a FACSAria. The sample originates from a study of CD8+ T cells in alopecia areata (dated by TCRdb to the late 2010s). At the level of the whole study: Treated patients were enrolled in an open-label pilot trial of oral tofacitinib, 5 to 10 mg twice daily, for moderate-to-severe alopecia areata. Tofacitinib was administered for 6 to 18 months, and 6 months of follow-up off drug were then conducted to assess delayed response and recurrence. In both human patients and the C3H/HeJ mouse model, the study applied high-throughput TCRbeta sequencing to look at T cell clonal expansion in alopecia areata. Human TCRbeta sequencing covered scalp tissue and sorted CD4+ and CD8+ peripheral blood T cells from patchy and totalis/universalis alopecia areata patients and healthy controls. Biopsies were taken from tofacitinib-treated patients at baseline and again at 4 and 24 weeks into treatment, and several of those patients also had a later scalp biopsy. Scalp clonality was compared among normal scalp (n=4), patchy alopecia areata scalp (n=8), and alopecia totalis/universalis scalp (n=8). The RNA source kit depended on sample type: the PAXgene miRNA kit for fixed scalp, the miRNeasy kit for PBMCs, and the RNeasy kit for mouse skin. immunoSEQ multiplex PCR using 35 Vbeta forward primers and 13 Jbeta reverse primers was used to amplify TCRbeta CDR3 regions. What the research found in general, with its limitations: Shared TCR sequences between patients were less evident than in mice, which may be partly attributable to HLA diversity in the patient population. Resident alphabeta T cells in normal human skin are also sequenced, complicating scalp TCR repertoire analysis, unlike mouse skin dominated by gammadelta T cells. Compared with normal scalp, lesional scalp had higher clonality and more expanded CD8+ clones, particularly in alopecia totalis/universalis, a pattern that suggests antigenic drive.

The V gene is TRBV5-1 and the J gene is TRBJ2-5; too little of a D gene remains to name it. What was sequenced was CD4+ T cells sorted from blood. This clonotype was obtained from a human donor with alopecia areata. The DNA is as follows: TGCGCCAGCAGCTTGAGGCCAGTCGAAGAGACCCAGTACTTC. The translation is CASSLRPVEETQYF. Supplemented by the reference TRBV5-1 and TRBJ2-5 proteins around the CDR3, the complete variable domain is KAGVTQTPRYLIKTRGQQVTLSCSPISGHRSVSWYQQTPGQGLQFLFEYFSETQRNKGNFPGRFSGRQFSNSRSEMNVSTLELGDSALYLCASSLRPVEETQYFGPGTRLLVL.